This paragraph reports one T cell receptor beta chain. Per the original data handling: Reference gene primer amplification yielded estimated nucleated cell counts. Sequencing was performed with immunoSEQ multiplex PCR; in TCRdb, only in-frame clones are kept and a portion is missing. Clone size and the V and J calls come from that table; the DNA yielded D and trimming. The table has about 130,000 clones, around 82% seen once; the top ten hold 35% to 45%. The data were obtained in a study of blood T cell repertoires in COVID-19. The CDR3 spans 15 residues. V lost 5 bases, J lost 0 bases, and 11 bases lay in between. Germline V gives CDR1 SGHTA, CDR2 FQGNSA.

The chain is built from TRBV7-2 and TRBJ2-1, with D tentatively TRBD2 (6 bases). The clonotype originates from a human donor in a cohort sampled during active COVID-19. The sample taken for sequencing was peripheral blood. The CDR3 loop is CASSLRESSYNEQFF. DNA for the CDR3: TGTGCCAGCAGCCTCCGGGAGAGCTCCTACAATGAGCAGTTCTTC. The variable domain in full, completed from reference TRBV7-2 and TRBJ2-1, reads GAGVSQSPSNKVTEKGKDVELRCDPISGHTALYWYRQSLGQGLEFLIYFQGNSAPDKSGLPSDRFSAERTGGSVSTLTIQRTQQEDSAVYLCASSLRESSYNEQFFGPGTRLTVL.